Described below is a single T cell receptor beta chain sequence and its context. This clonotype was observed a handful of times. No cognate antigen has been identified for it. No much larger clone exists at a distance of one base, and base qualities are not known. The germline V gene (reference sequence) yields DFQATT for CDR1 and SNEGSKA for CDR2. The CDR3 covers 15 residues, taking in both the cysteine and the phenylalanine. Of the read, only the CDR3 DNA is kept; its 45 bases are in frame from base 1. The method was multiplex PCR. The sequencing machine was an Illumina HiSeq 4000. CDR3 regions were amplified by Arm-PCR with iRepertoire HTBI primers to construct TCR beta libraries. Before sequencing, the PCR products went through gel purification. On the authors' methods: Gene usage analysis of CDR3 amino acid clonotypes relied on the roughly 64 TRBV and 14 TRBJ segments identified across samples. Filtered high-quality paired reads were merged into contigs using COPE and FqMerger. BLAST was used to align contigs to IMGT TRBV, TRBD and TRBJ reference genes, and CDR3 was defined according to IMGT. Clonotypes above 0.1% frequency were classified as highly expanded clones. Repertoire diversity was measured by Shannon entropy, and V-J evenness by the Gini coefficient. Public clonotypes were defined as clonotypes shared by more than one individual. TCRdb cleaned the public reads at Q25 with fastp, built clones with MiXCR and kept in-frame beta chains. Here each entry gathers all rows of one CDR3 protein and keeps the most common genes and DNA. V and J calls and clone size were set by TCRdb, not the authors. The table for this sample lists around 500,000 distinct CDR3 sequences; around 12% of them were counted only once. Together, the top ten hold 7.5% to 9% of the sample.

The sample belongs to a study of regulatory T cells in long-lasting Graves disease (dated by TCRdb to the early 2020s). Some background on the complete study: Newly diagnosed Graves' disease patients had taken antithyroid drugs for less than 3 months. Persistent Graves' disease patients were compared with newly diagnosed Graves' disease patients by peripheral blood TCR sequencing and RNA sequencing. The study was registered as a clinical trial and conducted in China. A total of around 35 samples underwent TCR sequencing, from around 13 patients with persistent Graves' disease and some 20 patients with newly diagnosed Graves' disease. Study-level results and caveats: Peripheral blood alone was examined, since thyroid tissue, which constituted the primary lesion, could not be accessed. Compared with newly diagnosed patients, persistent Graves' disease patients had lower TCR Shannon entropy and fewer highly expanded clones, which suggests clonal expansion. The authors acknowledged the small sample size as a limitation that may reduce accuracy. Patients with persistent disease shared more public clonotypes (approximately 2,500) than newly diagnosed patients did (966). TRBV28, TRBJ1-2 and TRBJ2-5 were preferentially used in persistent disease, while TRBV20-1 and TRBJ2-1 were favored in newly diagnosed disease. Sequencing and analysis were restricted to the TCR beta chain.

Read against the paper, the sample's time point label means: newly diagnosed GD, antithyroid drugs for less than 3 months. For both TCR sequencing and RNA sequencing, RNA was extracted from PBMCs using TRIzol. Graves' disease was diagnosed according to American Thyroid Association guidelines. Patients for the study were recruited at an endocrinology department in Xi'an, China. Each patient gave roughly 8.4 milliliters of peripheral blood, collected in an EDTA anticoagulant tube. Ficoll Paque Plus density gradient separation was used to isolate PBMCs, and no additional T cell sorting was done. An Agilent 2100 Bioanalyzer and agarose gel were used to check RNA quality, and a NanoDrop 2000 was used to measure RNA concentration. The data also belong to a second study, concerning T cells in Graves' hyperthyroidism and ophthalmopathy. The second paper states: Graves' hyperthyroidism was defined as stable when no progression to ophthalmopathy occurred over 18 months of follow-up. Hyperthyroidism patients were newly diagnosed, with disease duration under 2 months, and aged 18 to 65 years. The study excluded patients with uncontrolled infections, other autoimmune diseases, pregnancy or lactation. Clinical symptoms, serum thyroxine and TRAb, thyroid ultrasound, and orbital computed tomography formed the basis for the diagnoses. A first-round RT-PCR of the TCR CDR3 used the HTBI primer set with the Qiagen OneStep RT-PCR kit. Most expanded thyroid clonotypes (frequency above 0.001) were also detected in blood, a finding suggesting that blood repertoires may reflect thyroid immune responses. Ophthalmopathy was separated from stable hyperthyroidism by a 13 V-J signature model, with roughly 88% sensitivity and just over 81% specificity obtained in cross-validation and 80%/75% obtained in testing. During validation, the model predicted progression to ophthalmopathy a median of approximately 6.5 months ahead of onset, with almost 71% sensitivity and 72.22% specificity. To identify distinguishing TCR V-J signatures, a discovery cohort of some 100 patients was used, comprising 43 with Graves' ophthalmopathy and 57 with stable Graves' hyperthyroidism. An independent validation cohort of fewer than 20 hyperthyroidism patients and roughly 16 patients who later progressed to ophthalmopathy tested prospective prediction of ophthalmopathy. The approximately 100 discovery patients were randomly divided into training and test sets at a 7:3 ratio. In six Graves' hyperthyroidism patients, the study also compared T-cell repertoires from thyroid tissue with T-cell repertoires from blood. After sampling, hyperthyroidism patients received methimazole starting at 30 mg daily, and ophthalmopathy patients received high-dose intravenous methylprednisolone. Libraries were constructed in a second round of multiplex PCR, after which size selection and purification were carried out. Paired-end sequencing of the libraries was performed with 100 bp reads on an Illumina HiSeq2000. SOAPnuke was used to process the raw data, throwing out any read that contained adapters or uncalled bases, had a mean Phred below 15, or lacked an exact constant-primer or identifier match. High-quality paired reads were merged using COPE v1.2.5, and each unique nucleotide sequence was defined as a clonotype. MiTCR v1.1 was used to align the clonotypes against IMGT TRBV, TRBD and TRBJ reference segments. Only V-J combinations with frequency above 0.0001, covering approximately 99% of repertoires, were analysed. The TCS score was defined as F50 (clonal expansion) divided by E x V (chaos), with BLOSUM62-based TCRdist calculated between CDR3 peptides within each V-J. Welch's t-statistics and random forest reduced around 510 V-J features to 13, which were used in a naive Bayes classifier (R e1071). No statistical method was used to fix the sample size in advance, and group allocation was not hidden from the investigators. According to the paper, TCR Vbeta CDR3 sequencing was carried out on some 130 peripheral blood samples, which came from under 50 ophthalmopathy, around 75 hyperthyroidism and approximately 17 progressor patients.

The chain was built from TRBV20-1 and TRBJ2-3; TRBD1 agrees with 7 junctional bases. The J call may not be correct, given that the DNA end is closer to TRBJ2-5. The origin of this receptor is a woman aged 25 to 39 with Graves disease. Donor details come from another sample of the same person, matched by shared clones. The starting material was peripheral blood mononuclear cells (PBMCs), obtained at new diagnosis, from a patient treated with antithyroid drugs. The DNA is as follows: TGCAGTGCTAGAGATTTCACAGGGGCGTGGGGGACCCAGTACTTC. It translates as CSARDFTGAWGTQYF.